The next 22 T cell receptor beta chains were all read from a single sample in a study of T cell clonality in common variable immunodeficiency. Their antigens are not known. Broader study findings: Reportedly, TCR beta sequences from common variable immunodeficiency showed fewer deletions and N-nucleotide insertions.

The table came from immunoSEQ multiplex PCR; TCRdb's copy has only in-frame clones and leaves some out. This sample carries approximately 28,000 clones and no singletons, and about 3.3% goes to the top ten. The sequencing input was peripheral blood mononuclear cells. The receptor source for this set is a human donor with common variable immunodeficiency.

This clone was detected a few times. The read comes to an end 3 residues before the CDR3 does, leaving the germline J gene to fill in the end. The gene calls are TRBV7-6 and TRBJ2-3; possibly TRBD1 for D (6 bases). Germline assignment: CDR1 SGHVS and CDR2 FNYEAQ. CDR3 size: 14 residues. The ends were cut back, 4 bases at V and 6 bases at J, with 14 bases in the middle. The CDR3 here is CASSYRTDTDTQYF. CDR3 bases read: TGTGCCAGCAGCTACCGGACAGACACGGATACG.

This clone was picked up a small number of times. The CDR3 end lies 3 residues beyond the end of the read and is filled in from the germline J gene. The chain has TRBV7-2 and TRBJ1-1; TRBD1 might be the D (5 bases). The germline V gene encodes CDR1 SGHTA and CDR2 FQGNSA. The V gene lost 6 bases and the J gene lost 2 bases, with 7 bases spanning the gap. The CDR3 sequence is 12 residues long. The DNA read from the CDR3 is TGTGCCAGCAGTCGGACAAACACTGAA. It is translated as CASSRTNTE. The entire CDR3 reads CASSRTNTEAFF.

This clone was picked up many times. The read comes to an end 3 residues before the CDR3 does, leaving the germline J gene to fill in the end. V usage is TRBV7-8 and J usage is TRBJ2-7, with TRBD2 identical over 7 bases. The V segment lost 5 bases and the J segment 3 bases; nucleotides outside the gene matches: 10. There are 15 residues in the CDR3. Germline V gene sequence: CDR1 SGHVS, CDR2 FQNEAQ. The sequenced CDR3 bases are TGTGCCAGCAGCAATCTAGGACTAGGGGACTACGAG. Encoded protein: CASSNLGLGDYE. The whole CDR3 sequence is CASSNLGLGDYEQYF.

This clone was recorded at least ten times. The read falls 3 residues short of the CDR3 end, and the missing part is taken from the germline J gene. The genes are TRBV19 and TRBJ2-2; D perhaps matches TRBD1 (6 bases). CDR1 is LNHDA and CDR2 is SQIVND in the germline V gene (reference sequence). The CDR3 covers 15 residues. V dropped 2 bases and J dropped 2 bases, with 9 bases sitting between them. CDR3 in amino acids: CASSIRTVNTGELFF. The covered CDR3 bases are TGTGCCAGTAGTATAAGGACAGTAAACACCGGGGAG. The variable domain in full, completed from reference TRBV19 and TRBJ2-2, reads DGGITQSPKYLFRKEGQNVTLSCEQNLNHDAMYWYRQDPGQGLRLIYYSQIVNDFQKGDIAEGYSVSREKKESFPLTVTSAQKNPTAFYLCASSIRTVNTGELFFGEGSRLTVL.

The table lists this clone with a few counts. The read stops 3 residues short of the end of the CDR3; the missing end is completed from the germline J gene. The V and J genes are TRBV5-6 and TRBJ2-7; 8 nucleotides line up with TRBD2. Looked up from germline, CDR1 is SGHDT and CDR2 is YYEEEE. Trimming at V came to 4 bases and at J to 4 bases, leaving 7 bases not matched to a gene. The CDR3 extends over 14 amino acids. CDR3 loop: CASSLSGSGYEQYF. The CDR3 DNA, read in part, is TGTGCCAGCAGCCTAAGCGGGAGCGGATACGAG.

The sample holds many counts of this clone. CDR3 protein: CASSPRQSHIQYF. The CDR3 bases that were read are TGTGCCAGCAGCCCGCGACAGTCCCACATT. The chain recombines TRBV5-6 with TRBJ2-4; the D gene is possibly TRBD1 (5 bases). Read data end 3 residues before the CDR3 end; the end is taken from the germline J gene. This CDR3 is 13 amino acids long. Germline assignment: CDR1 SGHDT and CDR2 YYEEEE. The V end lost 4 bases, the J end lost 8 bases, and 13 bases lay between the germline ends.

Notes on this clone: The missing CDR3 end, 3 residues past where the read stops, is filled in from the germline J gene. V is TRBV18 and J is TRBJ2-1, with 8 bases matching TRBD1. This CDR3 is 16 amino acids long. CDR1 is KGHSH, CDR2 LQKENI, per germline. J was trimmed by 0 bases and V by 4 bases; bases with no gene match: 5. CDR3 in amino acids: CASSRLDRGSYNEQFF. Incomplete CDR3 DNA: TGTGCCAGCTCACGCCTCGACAGGGGCTCCTACAATGAG.

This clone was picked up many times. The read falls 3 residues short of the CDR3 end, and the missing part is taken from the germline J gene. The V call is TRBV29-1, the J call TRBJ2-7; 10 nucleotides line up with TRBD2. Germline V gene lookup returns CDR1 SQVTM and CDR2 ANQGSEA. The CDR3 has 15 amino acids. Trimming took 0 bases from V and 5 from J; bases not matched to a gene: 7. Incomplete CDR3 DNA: TGCAGCGTTGAAGAACAGCGGGAGGGGGCGGACGAG. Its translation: CSVEEQREGADE. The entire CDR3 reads CSVEEQREGADEQYF.

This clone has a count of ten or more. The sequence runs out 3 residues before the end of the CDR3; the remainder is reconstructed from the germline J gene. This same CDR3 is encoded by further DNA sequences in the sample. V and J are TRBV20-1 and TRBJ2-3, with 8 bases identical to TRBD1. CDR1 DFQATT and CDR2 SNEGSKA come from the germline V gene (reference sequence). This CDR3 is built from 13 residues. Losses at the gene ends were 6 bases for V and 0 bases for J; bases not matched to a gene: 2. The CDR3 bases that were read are TGCAGTGCGTGGACAGGGAGCACAGATACG. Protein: CSAWTGSTDT. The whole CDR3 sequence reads CSAWTGSTDTQYF.

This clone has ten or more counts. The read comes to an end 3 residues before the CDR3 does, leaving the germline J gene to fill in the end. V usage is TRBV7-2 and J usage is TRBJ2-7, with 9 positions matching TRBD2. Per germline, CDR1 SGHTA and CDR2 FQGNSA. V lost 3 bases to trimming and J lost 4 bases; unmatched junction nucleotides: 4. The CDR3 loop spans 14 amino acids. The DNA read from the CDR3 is TGTGCCAGCAGCTTGGGACTAGCAGATTACGAG. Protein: CASSLGLADYE. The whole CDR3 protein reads CASSLGLADYEQYF.

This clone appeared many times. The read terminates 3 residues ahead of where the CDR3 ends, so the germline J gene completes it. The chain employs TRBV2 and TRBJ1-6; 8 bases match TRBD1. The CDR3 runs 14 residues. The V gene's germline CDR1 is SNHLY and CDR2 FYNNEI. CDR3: CASRQGITEWTLHF. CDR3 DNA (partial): TGTGCCAGCCGACAGGGGATAACCGAATGGACC.

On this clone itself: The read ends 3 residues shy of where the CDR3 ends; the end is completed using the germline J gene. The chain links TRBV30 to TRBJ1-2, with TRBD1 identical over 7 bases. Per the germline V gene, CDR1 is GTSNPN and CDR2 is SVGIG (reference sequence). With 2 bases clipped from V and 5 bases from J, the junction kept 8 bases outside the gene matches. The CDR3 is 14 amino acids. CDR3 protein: CAWSLGGVIYGYTF. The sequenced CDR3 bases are TGTGCCTGGAGTTTAGGGGGCGTTATATATGGC. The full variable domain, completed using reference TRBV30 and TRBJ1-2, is SQTIHQWPATLVQPVGSPLSLECTVEGTSNPNLYWYRQAAGRGLQLLFYSVGIGQISSEVPQNLSASRPQDRQFILSSKKLLLSDSGFYLCAWSLGGVIYGYTFGSGTRLTVV.

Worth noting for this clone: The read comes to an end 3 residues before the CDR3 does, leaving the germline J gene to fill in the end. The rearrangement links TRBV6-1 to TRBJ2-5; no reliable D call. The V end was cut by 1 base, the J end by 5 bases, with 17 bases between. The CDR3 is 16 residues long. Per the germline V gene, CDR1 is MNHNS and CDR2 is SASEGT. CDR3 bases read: TGTGCCAGCAGTGAAGTGGGTGACGAGGCGCGGGAGACC. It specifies CASSEVGDEARET. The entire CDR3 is CASSEVGDEARETQYF.

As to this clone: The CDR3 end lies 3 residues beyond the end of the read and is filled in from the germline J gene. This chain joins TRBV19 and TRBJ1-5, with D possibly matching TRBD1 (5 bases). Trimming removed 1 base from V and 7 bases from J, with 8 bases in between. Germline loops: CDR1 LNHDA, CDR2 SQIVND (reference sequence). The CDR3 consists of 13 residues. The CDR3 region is CASSIGREQPQHF. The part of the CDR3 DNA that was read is TGTGCCAGTAGTATAGGCAGGGAGCAGCCC.

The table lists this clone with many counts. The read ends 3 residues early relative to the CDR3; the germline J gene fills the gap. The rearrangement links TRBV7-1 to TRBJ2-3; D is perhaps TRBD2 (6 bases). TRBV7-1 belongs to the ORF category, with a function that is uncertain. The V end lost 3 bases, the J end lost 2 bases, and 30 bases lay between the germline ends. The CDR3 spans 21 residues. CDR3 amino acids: CASSSSTPSPPTRLFTDTQYF. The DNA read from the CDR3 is TGTGCCAGCAGCTCGTCGACACCTAGCCCCCCGACTAGGTTATTCACAGATACG.

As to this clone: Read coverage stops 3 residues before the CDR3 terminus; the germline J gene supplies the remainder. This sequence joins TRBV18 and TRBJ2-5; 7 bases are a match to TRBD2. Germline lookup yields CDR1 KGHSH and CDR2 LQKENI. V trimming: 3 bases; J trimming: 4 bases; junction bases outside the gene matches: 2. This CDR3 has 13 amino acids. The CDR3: CASSPSGVETQYF. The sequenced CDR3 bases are TGTGCCAGCTCACCCAGCGGGGTAGAGACC.

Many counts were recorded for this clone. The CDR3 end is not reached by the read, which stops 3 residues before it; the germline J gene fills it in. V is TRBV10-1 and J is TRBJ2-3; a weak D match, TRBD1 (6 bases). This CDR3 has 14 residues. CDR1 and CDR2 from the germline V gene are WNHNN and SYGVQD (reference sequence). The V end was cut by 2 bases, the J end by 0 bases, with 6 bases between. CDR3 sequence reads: CASSETGSTDTQYF. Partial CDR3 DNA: TGCGCCAGCAGTGAGACAGGGAGCACAGATACG.

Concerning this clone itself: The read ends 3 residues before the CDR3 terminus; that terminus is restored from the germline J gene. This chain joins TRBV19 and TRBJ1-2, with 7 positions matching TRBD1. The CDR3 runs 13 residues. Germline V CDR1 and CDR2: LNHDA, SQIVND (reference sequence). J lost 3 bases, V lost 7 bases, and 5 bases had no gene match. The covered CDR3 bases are TGTGCCAGTACCCGGACAGGAGACTATGGC. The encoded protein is CASTRTGDYG. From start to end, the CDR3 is CASTRTGDYGYTF.

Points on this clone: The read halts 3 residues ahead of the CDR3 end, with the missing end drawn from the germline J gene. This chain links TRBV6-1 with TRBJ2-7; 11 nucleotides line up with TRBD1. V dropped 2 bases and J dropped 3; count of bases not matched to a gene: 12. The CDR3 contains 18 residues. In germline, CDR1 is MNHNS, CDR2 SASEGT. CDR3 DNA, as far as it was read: TGTGCCAGCAGTGAACGTGGACAGGGGGCAACCTCCCGCTACGAG. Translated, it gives CASSERGQGATSRYE. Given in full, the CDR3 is CASSERGQGATSRYEQYF.

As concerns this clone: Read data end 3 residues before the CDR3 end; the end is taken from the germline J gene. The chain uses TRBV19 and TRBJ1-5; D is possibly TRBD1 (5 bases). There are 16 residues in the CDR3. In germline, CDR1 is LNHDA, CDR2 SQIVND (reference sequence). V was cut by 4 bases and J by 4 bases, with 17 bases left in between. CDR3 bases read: TGTGCCAGTAGTAACCCACCGGGGGTGAGGAATCAGCCC. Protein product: CASSNPPGVRNQP. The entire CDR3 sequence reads CASSNPPGVRNQPQHF.

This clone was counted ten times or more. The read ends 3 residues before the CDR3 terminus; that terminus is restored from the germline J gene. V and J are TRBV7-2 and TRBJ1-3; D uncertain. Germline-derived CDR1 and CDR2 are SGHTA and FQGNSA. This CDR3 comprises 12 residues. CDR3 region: CASSSDLGTIYF. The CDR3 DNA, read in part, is TGTGCCAGCAGCTCGGACTTAGGGACC. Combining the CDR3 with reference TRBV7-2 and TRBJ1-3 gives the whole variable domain GAGVSQSPSNKVTEKGKDVELRCDPISGHTALYWYRQSLGQGLEFLIYFQGNSAPDKSGLPSDRFSAERTGGSVSTLTIQRTQQEDSAVYLCASSSDLGTIYFGEGSWLTVV.

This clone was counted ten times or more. CDR3 sequence reads: CASSLAPKNTGELFF. CDR3 DNA, as far as it was read: TGTGCCAGCAGCTTAGCCCCAAAGAACACCGGGGAG. The chain couples TRBV7-6 to TRBJ2-2; D is ambiguous. The read ends 3 residues before the CDR3 terminus; that terminus is restored from the germline J gene. The CDR3 contains 15 residues. Trimming took 0 bases from V and 1 from J, leaving 6 bases between them. Per germline, CDR1 SGHVS and CDR2 FNYEAQ.